This entry lists 15 T cell receptor beta chains sequenced from one sample in a study of blood T cell repertoires in COVID-19. Clones were sequenced by immunoSEQ multiplex PCR, and TCRdb holds only the in-frame ones, with some missing. The sample lists 200,000 or so clones; 85% were seen once. The sample was peripheral blood. These receptor sequences come from a man in his fifties or sixties with COVID-19, enrolled during active disease.

This chain connects TRBV27 to TRBJ1-2; 9 bases fit TRBD1. The CDR3 extends over 14 amino acids. Losses at the gene ends were 5 bases for V and 7 bases for J; bases not matched to a gene: 8. Germline lookup yields CDR1 MNHEY and CDR2 SMNVEV (reference sequence). The CDR3 loop is CASSPRTGVVGYTF. In DNA, the CDR3 is TGTGCCAGCAGTCCAAGGACAGGGGTGGTTGGCTACACCTTC.

The rearrangement links TRBV28 to TRBJ1-2, with 10 bases matching TRBD1. Unmatched junction bases numbered 5, after V lost 2 bases and J lost 8 bases. Germline V gene sequence: CDR1 MDHEN, CDR2 SYDVKM. The length of the CDR3 is 14 residues. The CDR3 sequence: CASSLGGQGTGYTF. In nucleotides, the CDR3 is TGTGCCAGCAGTTTAGGGGGACAGGGGACCGGCTACACCTTC.

This chain uses TRBV3-1 (or the pseudogene TRBV3-2) with TRBJ1-5; D not certain. Trimming pared 4 bases from V and 3 bases from J, leaving 10 bases between. The CDR3 totals 14 residues. Looked up from germline, CDR1 is LGHDT and CDR2 is YNNKEL (reference sequence). CDR3 DNA sequence: TGTGCCAGCAGCCTCAACAACGCCAATCAGCCCCAGCATTTT. This encodes CASSLNNANQPQHF.

For the CDR3, the DNA is TGTGCCAGCAGCCAAGTCCCCCGTGACATGTCCCCTGAAGCTTTCTTT. Encoded protein: CASSQVPRDMSPEAFF. This chain links TRBV4-2 with TRBJ1-1; D unresolved. The CDR3 consists of 16 residues. Per the germline V gene, CDR1 is LGHNA and CDR2 is YNFKEQ. The V gene lost 1 base and the J gene lost 6 bases, with 18 bases spanning the gap.

The rearrangement links TRBV27 to TRBJ2-7; 14 nucleotides align to TRBD2. From germline, CDR1 is MNHEY and CDR2 SMNVEV (reference sequence). CDR3 length: 16 amino acids. The J segment lost 4 bases and the V segment lost 6 bases, leaving 8 bases of the junction unmatched. As DNA, the CDR3 is TGTGCCAGCAGCAACCCCGGGACTAGCGGGAGTTACGAGCAGTACTTC. Amino acid sequence: CASSNPGTSGSYEQYF.

The V gene is TRBV19, the J gene TRBJ1-2; TRBD1 aligns across 9 bases. V was pared by 9 bases and J by 4 bases, with 21 bases of the junction left unmatched. The CDR3 runs to 18 residues. CDR1 and CDR2 (germline): LNHDA, SQIVND (reference sequence). The CDR3: CASARLTGGEAPSYGYTF. DNA of the CDR3: TGTGCCAGCGCCAGACTTACAGGGGGCGAGGCACCCTCCTATGGCTACACCTTC.

The chain links TRBV14 to TRBJ2-3; TRBD1 matches 7 bases. Germline trimming cut 5 bases from V and 2 bases from J; bases unmatched to any gene: 7. This CDR3 has 15 residues. Germline V lookup: CDR1 SGHDN, CDR2 FVKESK. The CDR3 bases are TGTGCCAGCAGCTCTTCCGGGACAGCCACAGATACGCAGTATTTT. It translates to CASSSSGTATDTQYF.

In DNA form, the CDR3 reads TGTGCCAGCAGCGACAGGGCGAACACTGAAGCTTTCTTT. Protein product: CASSDRANTEAFF. V and J are TRBV9 and TRBJ1-1, with a possible D match to TRBD1 (6 bases). Per germline, CDR1 SGDLS and CDR2 YYNGEE. V was trimmed by 3 bases and J by 1 base, leaving 7 bases between them. The CDR3 loop spans 13 amino acids.

This rearrangement joins TRBV5-1 to TRBJ2-2, with unresolved D. Germline V gene data show CDR1 as SGHRS and CDR2 as YFSETQ. The CDR3 is 14 residues long. V was pared by 7 bases and J by 0 bases, with 10 bases between. The DNA of the CDR3 is TGCGCCAGCTCACGAGACTCGAACACCGGGGAGCTGTTTTTT. Its protein is CASSRDSNTGELFF.

The chain joins TRBV11-2 to TRBJ2-7; possible D gene TRBD1, 5 bases. Deletions cut 5 bases from V and 2 bases from J, with 10 bases between. Germline V gene sequence: CDR1 SGHAT, CDR2 FQNNGV. There are 13 residues in the CDR3. For the CDR3, the DNA is TGTGCCAGCAGCAGGGGCGGACCCTACGAGCAGTACTTC. This translates into CASSRGGPYEQYF.

The CDR3 protein is CASSLRGGTEAFF. CDR3 in DNA: TGTGCCAGCAGCCTACGGGGAGGCACTGAAGCTTTCTTT. The genes are TRBV3-1 (or the pseudogene TRBV3-2) and TRBJ1-1; D uncertain. V shed 4 bases and J shed 4 bases, with 10 bases lying between them. Germline V gene data show CDR1 as LGHDT and CDR2 as YNNKEL (reference sequence). The CDR3 is 13 amino acids.

The chain links TRBV19 to TRBJ2-7; the D gene is possibly TRBD2 (5 bases). Germline loops: CDR1 LNHDA, CDR2 SQIVND (reference sequence). This CDR3 is built from 12 residues. V lost 5 bases and J 6 bases, leaving 11 bases between the germline ends. CDR3 bases: TGTGCCAGTAGTTCAGGACTTAGCGAGCAGTACTTC. It specifies CASSSGLSEQYF.

V usage is TRBV5-6 and J usage is TRBJ1-2, with D unclear. Trimming stripped 4 bases from V and 3 bases from J, with 10 bases between. Germline V gives CDR1 SGHDT, CDR2 YYEEEE. CDR3 length: 13 residues. In DNA form, the CDR3 reads TGTGCCAGCAGCGTATACCGGGACTATGGCTACACCTTC. It codes for CASSVYRDYGYTF.

V usage is TRBV28 and J usage is TRBJ1-2; the D is unclear. Germline loops: CDR1 MDHEN, CDR2 SYDVKM. V lost 7 bases and J 5 bases, leaving 11 bases between the germline ends. The length of the CDR3 is 12 residues. Here the CDR3 reads CASTQSSYGYTF. In nucleotides, the CDR3 is TGTGCCAGCACCCAGTCCAGTTATGGCTACACCTTC.

V usage is TRBV27 and J usage is TRBJ1-1; TRBD1 aligns across 7 bases. After removal of 6 bases from V and 8 bases from J, the junction contained 12 bases not matched to a gene. The CDR3 extends over 14 amino acids. CDR1 is MNHEY and CDR2 is SMNVEV in the germline V gene (reference sequence). CDR3 coding DNA: TGTGCCAGCAGCAAAAGGGGACAGACCATCGAAGCTTTCTTT. Its protein product is CASSKRGQTIEAFF.